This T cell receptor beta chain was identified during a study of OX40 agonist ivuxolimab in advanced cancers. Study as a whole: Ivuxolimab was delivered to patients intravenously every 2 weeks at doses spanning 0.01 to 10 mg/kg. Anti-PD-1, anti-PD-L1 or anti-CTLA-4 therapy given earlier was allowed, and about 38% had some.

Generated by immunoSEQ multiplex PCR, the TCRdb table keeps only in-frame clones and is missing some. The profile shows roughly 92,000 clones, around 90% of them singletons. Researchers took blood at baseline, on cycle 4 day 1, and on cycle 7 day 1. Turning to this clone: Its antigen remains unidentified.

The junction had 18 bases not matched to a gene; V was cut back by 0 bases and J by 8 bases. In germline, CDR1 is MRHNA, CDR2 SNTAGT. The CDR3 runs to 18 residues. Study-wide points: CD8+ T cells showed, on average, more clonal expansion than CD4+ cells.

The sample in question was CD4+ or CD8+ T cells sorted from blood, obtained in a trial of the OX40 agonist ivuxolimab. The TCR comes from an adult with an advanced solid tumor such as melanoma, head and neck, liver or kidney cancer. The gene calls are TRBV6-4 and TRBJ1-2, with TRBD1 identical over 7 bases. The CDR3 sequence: CASSDSSGRQGGVYGYTF. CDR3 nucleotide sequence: TGTGCCAGCAGTGACTCGAGTGGGCGACAGGGAGGAGTCTACGGCTACACCTTC.